This TCR beta chain was retrieved from a study of cytomegalovirus exposure and HLA in healthy donors. Study context: For the approximately 430 genotyped donors, more than 80% fell within the Caucasian-associated ancestry cluster. Broader study findings: Some highly shared sequence variants likely arose as a pipeline artifact. In an earlier analysis, about 87% or about 30%: the productive usage of most TCR beta V segments. Available immune exposure information covered CMV serostatus only.

The CDR3 loop spans 16 amino acids. Looked up from germline, CDR1 is SNHLY and CDR2 is FYNNEI. V lost 5 bases to trimming and J lost 9 bases; unmatched junction nucleotides: 13. It was with 60 Vbeta and 13 Jbeta primers that the PCR ran. Measured with immunoSEQ multiplex PCR; TCRdb has only the in-frame clones, and not every one. This table has about 120,000 clones, around three quarters appearing once. As for this clone: Its specificity is not known.

Sequenced: PBMCs. The chain combines TRBV2 with TRBJ1-6, with 7 positions matching TRBD1. The TCR sequence derives from a female donor in good health and CMV-seronegative. The CDR3 spells CASSHTRDRKGSPLHF. CDR3 nucleotide sequence: TGTGCCAGCAGTCATACTCGGGACAGAAAGGGTTCACCCCTCCACTTT. The full variable domain, rest sourced from reference TRBV2 and TRBJ1-6, is EPEVTQTPSHQVTQMGQEVILRCVPISNHLYFYWYRQILGQKVEFLVSFYNNEISEKSEIFDDQFSVERPDGSNFTLKIRSTKLEDSAMYFCASSHTRDRKGSPLHFGNGTRLTVT.